These T cell receptor beta chains were read from a single sample in a study of blood T cell repertoires in COVID-19. Data came from immunoSEQ multiplex PCR; TCRdb stores just in-frame clones and leaves some out. The sample contains about 46,000 clones, over 80% of which appear only once. Source material: peripheral blood. The receptors were sampled from a man aged 50 or older with acute or convalescent COVID-19. Each CDR3 is given with its conserved first and last residue. Fields, in order: V gene, clone size, J gene, D gene, CDR3 protein, CDR3 DNA. D genes are given only for firm matches. Clone size is given for some rows only: seen once, a few or many times, or a class if the clone is expanded.

TRBV19	once	TRBJ1-6	TRBD1	CATGGQSNSPLHF	TGTGCCACTGGGGGACAGAGTAATTCACCCCTCCACTTT
TRBV11-2	once	TRBJ1-1	TRBD1	CASSSVYRGNTEAFF	TGTGCCAGCAGCTCCGTCTACAGGGGCAACACTGAAGCTTTCTTT
TRBV28	.	TRBJ2-7	TRBD2	CASSPTSGVSYEQYF	TGTGCCAGCAGTCCGACTAGCGGGGTCTCCTACGAGCAGTACTTC
TRBV27	.	TRBJ1-5	.	CASRPQGILNQPQHF	TGTGCCAGCAGACCCCAGGGAATACTCAATCAGCCCCAGCATTTT
TRBV19	.	TRBJ2-7	.	CATNTKSEQYF	TGTGCCACGAACACAAAATCCGAGCAGTACTTC
TRBV11-2	.	TRBJ2-1	.	CASSLWFSSDEQLF	TGTGCCAGCAGCTTATGGTTTTCTAGCGATGAGCAGCTCTTC
TRBV18	.	TRBJ1-1	.	CASSPGGVGLNTEAFF	TGTGCCAGCTCACCGGGAGGAGTAGGCTTGAACACTGAAGCTTTCTTT
TRBV2	.	TRBJ2-7	TRBD2	CASSFLAEPAAQYF	TGTGCCAGTTCCTTCCTAGCGGAGCCGGCCGCGCAGTACTTC
TRBV28	.	TRBJ2-5	.	CASSERSRPGTQYF	TGTGCCAGCAGTGAACGATCTAGGCCTGGGACCCAGTACTTC
TRBV15	.	TRBJ2-7	.	CATSRENEGAYEQYF	TGTGCCACCAGCAGAGAGAATGAGGGGGCCTACGAGCAGTACTTC
TRBV5-6	once	TRBJ1-5	TRBD1	CASSRGQGLFKGQPQHF	TGTGCCAGCAGCCGGGGACAGGGACTTTTTAAGGGTCAGCCCCAGCATTTT
TRBV12-3/TRBV12-4	.	TRBJ2-5	TRBD1	CASSYRGETQYF	TGTGCCAGCAGCTACAGGGGAGAGACCCAGTACTTC
TRBV4-1	.	TRBJ2-3	TRBD2	CASSQEAPQLAESTDTQYF	TGCGCCAGCAGCCAAGAAGCCCCACAGCTAGCGGAAAGCACAGATACGCAGTATTTT
TRBV6-5	.	TRBJ2-5	TRBD2	CASRLAGTQETQYF	TGTGCCAGTCGACTAGCGGGGACCCAAGAGACCCAGTACTTC
TRBV5-4	.	TRBJ2-4	TRBD2	CASSFSGGGKNIQYF	TGTGCCAGCAGTTTTAGCGGGGGTGGCAAAAACATTCAGTACTTC
TRBV7-8	.	TRBJ1-1	.	CASSLGSGNTEAFF	TGTGCCAGCAGCTTAGGTTCAGGGAACACTGAAGCTTTCTTT
TRBV4-1	.	TRBJ2-2	.	CASSQDRVPGELFF	TGCGCCAGCAGCCAAGATCGAGTTCCCGGGGAGCTGTTTTTT
TRBV25-1	.	TRBJ2-3	TRBD2	CASSPAGPTDTQYF	TGTGCCAGCTCCCCAGCGGGACCCACAGATACGCAGTATTTT
TRBV18	.	TRBJ1-1	TRBD1	CASSPGQGALTEAFF	TGTGCCAGCTCGCCTGGACAGGGGGCGCTCACTGAAGCTTTCTTT
TRBV3-1/TRBV3-2	few	TRBJ1-5	.	CASSQDPSVQAGYQPQHF	TGTGCCAGCAGCCAAGATCCCAGCGTACAGGCAGGCTATCAGCCCCAGCATTTT
TRBV4-1	.	TRBJ1-5	.	CASSPDSNQPQHF	TGCGCCAGCAGCCCGGACAGTAATCAGCCCCAGCATTTT
TRBV27	.	TRBJ2-7	.	CASSLFYGGDPKALEQYF	TGTGCCAGCAGTTTATTCTACGGCGGGGACCCAAAGGCTCTAGAGCAGTACTTC
TRBV19	once	TRBJ1-2	.	CASSLWGPYGYTF	TGTGCCAGTAGCCTCTGGGGCCCCTATGGCTACACCTTC
TRBV6-5	.	TRBJ1-2	.	CASSFRQTNYGYTF	TGTGCCAGCAGTTTCAGACAGACTAACTATGGCTACACCTTC
TRBV4-3	.	TRBJ2-5	.	CASSQERSGELGTQYF	TGCGCCAGCAGCCAAGAAAGGTCAGGGGAACTAGGGACCCAGTACTTC
TRBV7-8	.	TRBJ1-1	TRBD1	CASSVDGTANTEAFF	TGTGCCAGCAGCGTAGACGGGACAGCGAACACTGAAGCTTTCTTT
TRBV7-3	once	TRBJ2-1	.	CASSLTSPLNEQFF	TGTGCCAGCAGCTTAACTTCCCCCCTTAATGAGCAGTTCTTC
TRBV10-1	.	TRBJ2-1	TRBD2	CASSEFGKRGRKNEQFF	TGCGCCAGCAGTGAATTCGGAAAGCGGGGCCGGAAGAATGAGCAGTTCTTC
TRBV5-6	.	TRBJ2-2	TRBD2	CASSPITLAGGPTGELFF	TGTGCCAGCAGCCCGATAACTCTAGCGGGGGGGCCTACCGGGGAGCTGTTTTTT
TRBV5-6	.	TRBJ2-7	.	CASSSLQLQGPGYYEQYF	TGTGCCAGCAGCTCCTTACAGCTTCAGGGTCCCGGGTACTACGAGCAGTACTTC
TRBV19	.	TRBJ1-1	.	CASTPFFGGGTEAFF	TGTGCCAGTACCCCTTTCTTCGGCGGGGGCACTGAAGCTTTCTTT
TRBV12-3/TRBV12-4	.	TRBJ1-1	.	CASSPRVSEAFF	TGTGCCAGCAGCCCCCGTGTGTCTGAAGCTTTCTTT
TRBV19	.	TRBJ2-2	.	CASSWSHYRRAGELFF	TGTGCCAGTAGTTGGTCCCACTACCGCCGGGCCGGGGAGCTGTTTTTT
TRBV19	.	TRBJ2-7	TRBD2	CASSTLAGGPYEQYF	TGTGCCAGTAGTACACTAGCGGGGGGACCCTACGAGCAGTACTTC